These 13 T cell receptor beta chains were all obtained from the same sample, sequenced in a study of blood T cell repertoires in COVID-19. Here immunoSEQ multiplex PCR was the method, and the copy in TCRdb shows in-frame clones only, minus some. The sample carries 76,000 or so clones, over 70% recorded once. Sequenced input: peripheral blood. Receptors originate from a man between 50 and 59 years old with acute or convalescent COVID-19.

This chain joins TRBV12-5 and TRBJ2-1; TRBD2 is a possible D gene (6 bases). Germline values: CDR1 LGHNT, CDR2 FRNRAP. CDR3 length: 17 amino acids. V was shortened by 3 bases and J by 7 bases, with 22 bases between the two germline ends. The CDR3 coding sequence is TGTGCTAGTGGTTTCTCGACCTCTCGACTAGAGGAAAATGAGCAGTTCTTC. It yields the protein CASGFSTSRLEENEQFF.

The chain is built from TRBV19 and TRBJ2-6; TRBD2 matches 9 bases. J was trimmed by 3 bases and V by 8 bases; bases with no gene match: 11. CDR1 and CDR2 (germline): LNHDA, SQIVND (reference sequence). There are 17 residues in the CDR3. CDR3 amino acids: CASDFGGGAVGANVLTF. The CDR3, as DNA: TGTGCCAGTGATTTTGGCGGGGGGGCGGTTGGGGCCAACGTCCTGACTTTC.

This clone occurred a few times. V is TRBV7-9 and J is TRBJ1-2; D not resolved. The CDR3 extends over 12 amino acids. Trimming left V 5 bases short and J 8 bases short, with 12 bases between. Per the germline V gene, CDR1 is SEHNR and CDR2 is FQNEAQ (reference sequence). CDR3 protein: CASSVLEGGYTF. Written as DNA, the CDR3 is TGTGCCAGCAGCGTTTTGGAGGGCGGCTACACCTTC.

V and J are TRBV5-4 and TRBJ1-5, with 7 bases matching TRBD1. Per germline, CDR1 SGHNT and CDR2 YYREEE (reference sequence). V was clipped by 0 bases and J by 2 bases; unmatched bases: 5. The CDR3 is 16 residues long. The CDR3, as DNA: TGTGCCAGCAGCTTGGCCCCAGGGGGAGGCAATCAGCCCCAGCATTTT. Its protein product is CASSLAPGGGNQPQHF.

The chain combines TRBV6-1 with TRBJ1-1, with 7 nucleotides matching TRBD1. The CDR3 runs 16 residues. Germline V lookup: CDR1 MNHNS, CDR2 SASEGT. With V trimmed by 4 bases and J by 5 bases, 13 bases remained unmatched. This CDR3 reads CASSGTGASLSTEAFF. As DNA, the CDR3 is TGTGCCAGCAGTGGAACAGGGGCAAGTCTAAGTACTGAAGCTTTCTTT.

On this clone itself: Distinct nucleotide sequences in the sample also encode this CDR3. The genes are TRBV18 and TRBJ1-4; D is undetermined. Trimming removed 3 bases at V and 0 bases at J, with 5 bases between. The CDR3 runs to 14 residues. Germline CDR1 reads KGHSH; CDR2 reads LQKENI. The CDR3 spells CASSPTATNEKLFF. The DNA for the CDR3 is TGTGCCAGCTCACCGACTGCAACTAATGAAAAACTGTTTTTT. Drawing the rest from reference TRBV18 and TRBJ1-4, the complete variable domain is NAGVMQNPRHLVRRRGQEARLRCSPMKGHSHVYWYRQLPEEGLKFMVYLQKENIIDESGMPKERFSAEFPKEGPSILRIQQVVRGDSAAYFCASSPTATNEKLFFGSGTQLSVL.

J is TRBJ2-7 and V is TRBV6-5, with 8 bases matching TRBD1. The V gene's germline CDR1 is MNHEY and CDR2 SVGAGI. After removal of 4 bases from V and 1 base from J, the junction contained 3 bases not matched to a gene. This CDR3 region has 14 residues. In DNA form, the CDR3 reads TGTGCCAGCAGTTTTACAGGGGGTTCCTACGAGCAGTACTTC. It encodes CASSFTGGSYEQYF.

J is TRBJ1-1 and V is TRBV10-3; 8 bases match TRBD1. The junction had 5 bases not matched to a gene; V was cut back by 2 bases and J by 3 bases. The germline gives CDR1 ENHRY, CDR2 SYGVKD. The CDR3 totals 15 residues. The CDR3: CAISEVGQADTEAFF. Here the CDR3 DNA reads TGTGCCATCAGTGAGGTGGGACAGGCCGACACTGAAGCTTTCTTT.

This clone was observed once. The rearrangement uses TRBV4-3 and TRBJ2-7; 10 nucleotides line up with TRBD2. In germline, CDR1 is LGHNA, CDR2 YSLEER. This CDR3 region has 18 residues. V gave up 2 bases and J gave up 5 bases; unmatched junction bases: 15. The CDR3 nucleotides read TGCGCCAGCAGCCAATTCGAAAGTCTAGCGGGAGAGTACAACGAGCAGTACTTC. It encodes CASSQFESLAGEYNEQYF.

The genes are TRBV3-1 (or the pseudogene TRBV3-2) and TRBJ1-2; D perhaps matches TRBD1 (5 bases). Germline V gives CDR1 LGHDT, CDR2 YNNKEL (reference sequence). Trimming took 7 bases from V and 3 from J, leaving 12 bases between them. The CDR3 is 13 amino acids. The CDR3 sequence is CASTSEGDYGYTF. The CDR3 DNA reads TGTGCCAGCACCTCCGAAGGGGACTATGGCTACACCTTC.

This clone was found once. The V and J genes are TRBV4-1 and TRBJ1-3; D is perhaps TRBD1 (6 bases). Per germline, CDR1 MGHRA and CDR2 YSYEKL. The CDR3 length is 17 residues. The germline V and J ends were trimmed by 3 bases and 3 bases, with 18 bases remaining between them. The CDR3, as DNA: TGCGCCAGCAGCCACCCAGGGGAATCTCTCGGTGGAAACACCATATATTTT. Protein sequence: CASSHPGESLGGNTIYF.

CDR3 residues: CASSSPPDTQYF. Here the CDR3 DNA reads TGTGCCAGCAGTTCTCCCCCCGATACGCAGTATTTT. The chain carries TRBV25-1 and TRBJ2-3, with D uncertain. V was clipped by 5 bases and J by 6 bases, with 9 bases between them. CDR1 MGHDK and CDR2 SYGVNS come from the germline V gene. The CDR3 has 12 amino acids. Full variable domain (rest looked up from reference TRBV25-1 and TRBJ2-3): EADIYQTPRYLVIGTGKKITLECSQTMGHDKMYWYQQDPGMELHLIHYSYGVNSTEKGDLSSESTVSRIRTEHFPLTLESARPSHTSQYLCASSSPPDTQYFGPGTRLTVL.

This clone was detected only a few times. V and J are TRBV7-9 and TRBJ2-2, with a possible D match to TRBD1 (6 bases). The CDR3 covers 14 residues. Per germline, CDR1 SEHNR and CDR2 FQNEAQ (reference sequence). V lost 2 bases, J lost 5 bases, and 9 bases lay in between. The CDR3 sequence is CASSLSGTTGELFF. CDR3 nucleotide sequence: TGTGCCAGCAGCTTATCCGGGACAACCGGGGAGCTGTTTTTT.